The sequence of this TCR beta chain was determined in a study of shared clonotypes between healthy human individuals (dated by TCRdb to between 2020 and 2021). For the wider study: Two women and three men aged 18 to 49 years were included in the cohort. Per donor, three plates each were used for CD4 naive and CD4 memory, two for CD8 naive, and one for CD8 memory. To estimate repertoire size and how much clonotypes are shared between individuals, the study performed deep sequencing of blood TCR repertoires from a handful of healthy adults. Different laboratories and diverse techniques were used to prepare libraries and sequence TCR repertoires, to increase sequencing depth and limit assay-specific biases. Leukapheresis yielded between about 0.85 and 10 billion PBMCs per donor.

TCR CDR3 regions were amplified from genomic DNA by multiplex PCR using the deep immunoSEQ assay. Extracted genomic DNA from each cell subset was distributed evenly across all wells of several immunoSEQ 96-well plates, and each plate was treated as a replicate. Each replicate PCR for sorted subsets received about 220 ng genomic DNA, equal to tens of thousands of T cell genomes. Purified libraries were quantified with a Qubit 3.0 fluorometer, sized on a Bioanalyzer 2100, and re-quantified with the KAPA Library Quantification kit. Each immunoSEQ 96-well plate was sequenced on its own single-read 150-cycle Illumina NextSeq 550 flow cell. The study's own analysis went as follows. Because the immunoSEQ output included only junctional sequences and no quality scores, the filtering could not be the same as the filtering used for full-length reads. To assign V/J genes and CDR3, sequences were annotated using PyIR, a Python wrapper for IgBLAST v1.9, with IMGT germline references. Reads with weak V/J assignments (E-value above 1e-6), missing CDR3, stop codons, out-of-frame junctions, or ambiguous translated residues were removed. V3J clonotypes were defined by identical inferred V gene, J gene, and CDR3 amino acid sequence. To compute the percentage overlap between repertoires, the number of shared unique clonotypes was divided by the size of the smaller repertoire. Richness of each repertoire was evaluated using RTK rarefaction, the Chao1 estimator, and Recon v2.1 estimates of unobserved clonotypes. Generation probabilities for all TCRbeta clonotypes obtained by the gDNA method from several donors were computed using OLGA. This immuneACCESS table, as held by TCRdb, lists in-frame sequences with V and J called but not all clones. Of the missing ones, under half trace to an unresolved V gene in checked studies; the others have no known cause. V and J calls and clone size are given by that table; D and trimming were obtained from the DNA. The sample records 550,000 to 600,000 clones, about 98% of which are singletons. Clones ranked in the top ten supply 0.3% of the sample.

CD8 naive samples consisted of CD45RO-negative cells that were positively selected for CCR7, yielding a CD45RA+CCR7+ population without TemRA cells. Healthy HIV-negative adults with no recently reported acute infections or vaccinations were included as donors. Every donor was a Caucasian adult living in Nashville, Tennessee, USA. Blood was obtained by leukapheresis, after which PBMCs were separated by Ficoll-Histopaque density gradient centrifugation and cryopreserved in liquid nitrogen vapor phase. Analytical flow cytometry was used to check the purity and quantity of every magnetically sorted T cell population. Genomic DNA was isolated from every sorted fraction and measured by UV absorbance on a Nanodrop 2000c. CDR1 and CDR2, per the germline V gene, are SGDLS and YYNGEE. From V the trimming removes 2 bases and from J it removes 4 bases, while the gene matches leave 10 bases of the junction unaccounted for. Reading from cysteine to phenylalanine, the CDR3 counts 17 amino acids. This entry keeps only the CDR3 DNA: 51 bases, framed from base 1.

The full study reports these points: Rarefaction of sorted-subset datasets indicated incomplete sequencing despite the large sequencing depth. Estimated clonotype richness was generally larger for naive than for memory subsets. Sampling was restricted to blood, and TCR repertoires in tissues likely differ from the TCR repertoires found in blood. Compared with non-shared clonotypes, clonotypes shared by all four sorted-subset donors had higher generation probabilities. Across a few donors, about 4.5% of naive CD4, 3.5% of naive CD8, approximately 2.5% of memory CD4, and approximately 0.4% of memory CD8 clonotypes were shared. Pairwise subsampling led to the expectation that sequencing depth would affect the degree of clonotype sharing among donors. Because the study included a small number of donors, the genetic and exposure-history diversity represented was limited.

Comment on this clone: Its cognate antigen has yet to be identified. No base quality information exists; no much larger clone differs at one position.

The clonotype comes from a man in his thirties or forties in good health. Sequencing used naive CD8+ T cells sorted from blood. Sample cell subset or site, as interpreted from the label and publication: CD45RA+CCR7+. The chain is made from TRBV9 and TRBJ2-1; 9 bases in the middle match TRBD1. CDR3 sequence: CASSVPPGTGSYNEQFF. The nucleotide sequence is TGTGCCAGCAGCGTCCCGCCGGGGACAGGGTCTTACAATGAGCAGTTCTTC.